The sequence of this T cell receptor (beta chain) was determined in a study of T cells in Graves' hyperthyroidism and ophthalmopathy. Study overall: Any treatment followed the collection of peripheral blood at initial diagnosis.

A note on this clonotype: The antigen remains undetermined.

Uncontrolled infection, other autoimmune disease, pregnancy or lactation led to exclusion. There were TCR beta CDR3 regions amplified from RNA transcripts. TCR CDR3 regions were first amplified by RT-PCR with HTBI primers. TCRdb ran MiXCR on the multiplex PCR reads and lists one entry per CDR3 protein. The sample comprises 400,000 or so distinct CDR3 sequences, around 13% of which are singletons, and around a fifth rests with the top ten. General study points: The model anticipated ophthalmopathy a median approximately 6.6 months pre-onset.

V dropped 3 bases and J dropped 0 bases, with 11 bases sitting between them. The germline V gene has CDR1 KGHSH and CDR2 LQKENI. This CDR3 contains 16 residues. The sequenced sample consisted of blood. This TCR derives from a woman aged 25 to 45 with Graves' ophthalmopathy. V and J are TRBV18 and TRBJ1-4; D gene unclear. CDR3 nucleotides: TGTGCCAGCTCACCGGGCGGAATCGCAACTAATGAAAAACTGTTTTTT. This codes for CASSPGGIATNEKLFF. Combining the CDR3 with reference TRBV18 and TRBJ1-4 gives the whole variable domain NAGVMQNPRHLVRRRGQEARLRCSPMKGHSHVYWYRQLPEEGLKFMVYLQKENIIDESGMPKERFSAEFPKEGPSILRIQQVVRGDSAAYFCASSPGGIATNEKLFFGSGTQLSVL.